This TCR beta chain was found in a study of shared T cell receptors in the human thymus (TCRdb year 2021). Study-level background: The study examined how self-reactive, shared T-cell receptor alpha chains are generated in the human thymus.

This clone was counted between two and nine times. The specificity of this receptor is unknown. Base qualities are not provided; no much larger clone lies one nucleotide away. Library preparation employed the immunoSEQ multiplex PCR assay. TCRdb obtained this table from immuneACCESS and retained in-frame rearrangements with V and J assigned. These tables miss some clones; where compared with another copy, unresolved V genes account for less than half of the shortfall, and the remainder is unexplained. The sample table shows hundreds of thousands of clones, and 70% to 80% are seen once. The top ten constitute about 0.013% of the sample. The CDR3 has 15 amino acids, counting the end cysteine and phenylalanine. The retained sequence is limited to the CDR3, 45 bases, with the frame set at the first base. The junction shows trimming of 2 bases on V and 5 bases on J, and the gene matches do not reach 7 bases of it. Looking up the germline V gene (reference sequence) yields CDR1 MNHEY and CDR2 SMNVEV.

These data are also associated with another study on human thymus T cells. From that second study: Immunologically healthy infants undergoing open corrective cardiac surgery for congenital heart defects in Finland were used as donors. Thymus tissue was obtained as surgical resects removed during corrective cardiac surgery. V and J gene segment usage appeared biased in both thymic and peripheral blood repertoires. Highly overlapping thymic TCR repertoires among unrelated individuals were reported in the related research. TCR alpha and beta repertoires from about 8 infant thymus samples and a few related peripheral blood samples were characterized in the study. The infant donors were roughly 7 to 250 days old, and the cohort included six or seven males and a couple of females. Thymocytes were mechanically released from the tissue and were stored as pellets of about 9-33 million cells at -70 degrees C. A QIAsymphony instrument was used to extract genomic DNA from the frozen cell pellets. TCRB and TCRAD loci were amplified from a standardized quantity of quality-controlled genomic DNA using the immunoSEQ multiplex PCR assay. The amplicons covered the V(D)J region and were long enough to include the CDR3 and to identify the V and J genes. The amplicons were sequenced on an Illumina platform via the commercial immunoSEQ service. Corrections for primer bias and sequencing errors followed previously described methods, while TCRAD and TCRB definitions were based on the IMGT database. The repertoires were analysed using immunoSEQ Analyzer 3.0 and VDJTools for basic statistics, V/J segment usage, diversity estimates, rarefaction and pairwise overlap. Chao1, ChaoE, Efron-Thisted, Shannon and inverse Simpson indices were used to estimate diversity, which was also estimated on datasets down-sampled to the smallest sample. Repertoire overlap was determined by strict matching of CDR3 nucleotide sequence, V gene and J gene, and Jaccard-based multidimensional scaling clustering was applied. On average, thymus samples yielded 810,000 or so unique TCRB clonotypes, whereas blood samples yielded about 80,000.

The sequenced material came from thymocytes. The receptor was derived from a boy younger than two with a congenital heart defect. Donor details come from another sample of the same person, matched by shared clones. The V gene is TRBV27 and the J gene is TRBJ2-7; 9 of the junction bases match TRBD1. In nucleotides, the sequence is TGTGCCAGCAGTTTAAAGGGACAGGGTGAGGACGAGCAGTACTTC. It is translated as CASSLKGQGEDEQYF.